This T cell receptor beta chain was sequenced for a study of blood T cell repertoires in COVID-19. Sequencing was performed with immunoSEQ multiplex PCR; in TCRdb, only in-frame clones are kept and a portion is missing. Of 200,000 to 250,000 clones listed, approximately 80% are singletons. The CDR3 sequence is 14 residues long. V gave up 4 bases and J gave up 5 bases, with 10 bases separating them. The V gene's germline CDR1 is SGDLS and CDR2 YYNGEE. This TCR came from a man aged 25-45 years with acute COVID-19. The sequenced material came from PBMCs or T cells enriched from blood (not recorded which). The chain joins TRBV9 to TRBJ1-6; possible D gene TRBD1, 6 bases. The CDR3 sequence is CASSPTGNNSPLHF. The CDR3 DNA reads as TGTGCCAGCAGCCCTACAGGGAATAATTCACCCCTCCACTTT.